One sample yielded the 6 T cell receptor beta chains listed below, sequenced in a study of human T cells and chemical hapten exposure. TCRdb analysed the RACE reads with MiXCR anew, one entry per CDR3 protein. The sample contains 300,000 to 400,000 distinct CDR3 sequences, roughly 4.6% of which appear only once. Time point in this sample: pre-sensitization, week 0. Regarding treatment: therapeutic diphenylcyclopropenone sensitization with weekly scalp DPC. The source was whole blood, collected in connection with sensitization to the hapten diphenylcyclopropenone (DPC). The source is a woman aged 50 to 60 with alopecia areata. Some clones in this sample may be carry-over from other donors' samples.

The chain recombines TRBV5-6 with TRBJ1-6; TRBD1 is a possible D gene (5 bases). Trimming shortened V by 4 bases and J by 8 bases, and 16 bases separated the two germline ends. Germline values: CDR1 SGHDT, CDR2 YYEEEE. The CDR3 spans 15 residues. The CDR3 protein is CASSHGTAWDSPLHF. CDR3 DNA sequence: TGTGCCAGCAGCCACGGGACCGCCTGGGATTCACCCCTCCACTTT.

The chain has TRBV25-1 and TRBJ2-5; 9 bases agree with TRBD2. Germline assignment: CDR1 MGHDK and CDR2 SYGVNS. V dropped 8 bases and J dropped 5; count of bases not matched to a gene: 9. This CDR3 contains 14 residues. CDR3 sequence (DNA): TGTGCCAGCTCCGTAGCGGGAGTTGTGGAGACCCAGTACTTC. Its translation is CASSVAGVVETQYF.

The chain has TRBV6-6 and TRBJ1-5; the D gene is possibly TRBD1 (6 bases). With 5 bases removed from V and 1 base from J, the gap between germline ends came to 12 bases. This CDR3 has 15 residues. Germline CDR1 and CDR2: MNHNY and SVGAGI (reference sequence). Here the CDR3 reads CASSQYTGSNQPQHF. CDR3 nucleotides: TGTGCCAGCAGTCAATACACAGGGAGCAATCAGCCCCAGCATTTT.

This clonotype was seen ten or more times. The chain uses TRBV11-2 and TRBJ2-3; D remains ambiguous. CDR3 length: 12 residues. The germline CDR1 and CDR2 sequences are SGHAT and FQNNGV. V was shortened by 4 bases and J by 5 bases, with 7 bases between the two germline ends. The CDR3 DNA reads TGTGCCAGCAGCTCGCGCGAAGATACGCAGTATTTT. Its protein product is CASSSREDTQYF.

In this sample, this clonotype turned up a few times. V usage is TRBV11-2 and J usage is TRBJ2-3, with 7 bases aligning to TRBD2. After removal of 1 base from V and 2 bases from J, the junction contained 3 bases not matched to a gene. Germline V gene sequence: CDR1 SGHAT, CDR2 FQNNGV. The CDR3 runs to 15 residues. The DNA of the CDR3 is TGTGCCAGCAGCTTAGGGGCGGGAGTCACAGATACGCAGTATTTT. This codes for CASSLGAGVTDTQYF. Combining the CDR3 with reference TRBV11-2 and TRBJ2-3 gives the whole variable domain EAGVAQSPRYKIIEKRQSVAFWCNPISGHATLYWYQQILGQGPKLLIQFQNNGVVDDSQLPKDRFSAERLKGVDSTLKIQPAKLEDSAVYLCASSLGAGVTDTQYFGPGTRLTVL.

This clonotype showed up just a few times. For the CDR3, the DNA is TGCAGTGCTAGAGAGGCTAGCGGCCTCAATGAGCAGTTCTTC. It encodes CSAREASGLNEQFF. The chain carries TRBV20-1 and TRBJ2-1; 7 bases fit TRBD2. Trimming cost V 0 bases and J 6 bases; bases outside gene matches: 5. CDR3 length equals 14 residues. The germline gives CDR1 DFQATT, CDR2 SNEGSKA (reference sequence).